This note documents a single T cell receptor beta chain sequence. From the RT-PCR reads, TCRdb called clonotypes with MiXCR, one entry per CDR3 protein. The table shows hundreds of thousands of distinct CDR3 sequences, with 15% to 20% occurring only once. This sample is drawn from a study of patients and donors after allogeneic stem cell transplantation. Germline loops: CDR1 SGHTA, CDR2 FQGNSA. V lost 3 bases to trimming and J lost 2 bases, with 11 bases between them. This CDR3 contains 14 residues. The sample comprised blood, either unsorted or a sorted T cell fraction (not recorded which). This chain connects TRBV7-2 to TRBJ2-7; D not certain. This TCR derives from a human donor who was either an allogeneic HSCT recipient or a stem cell or donor lymphocyte infusion donor (not recorded which). It is not recorded whose cells these are; they may come from a transplant donor. The CDR3 sequence: CASSFYRAAYEQYF. The CDR3 nucleotides read TGTGCCAGCAGCTTTTACCGGGCAGCCTACGAGCAGTACTTC. Full variable domain (outside the CDR3, taken from reference TRBV7-2 and TRBJ2-7): GAGVSQSPSNKVTEKGKDVELRCDPISGHTALYWYRQSLGQGLEFLIYFQGNSAPDKSGLPSDRFSAERTGGSVSTLTIQRTQQEDSAVYLCASSFYRAAYEQYFGPGTRLTVT.